What follows are 27 T cell receptor beta chains derived from one specimen sequenced in a study of OX40 agonist ivuxolimab in advanced cancers. The table came from immunoSEQ multiplex PCR; TCRdb's copy has only in-frame clones and leaves some out. The sample carries some 35,000 clones, around 80% recorded once. The starting material was CD4+ or CD8+ T cells sorted from blood, obtained in a trial of the OX40 agonist ivuxolimab. The origin of the receptors is an adult with an advanced solid tumor such as melanoma, head and neck, liver or kidney cancer.

J is TRBJ2-7 and V is TRBV10-2; no clear D gene. The V end lost 6 bases, the J end lost 7 bases, and 10 bases lay between the germline ends. The length of the CDR3 is 11 residues. Germline V gene sequence: CDR1 WSHSY, CDR2 SAAADI. The CDR3 bases are TGCGCCAGCAGGGCGACACAGGAGCAGTACGTC. Translation gives CASRATQEQYV.

The rearrangement joins TRBV18 to TRBJ2-7, with D perhaps assigned TRBD1 or TRBD2 (6 bases each). The germline V gene has CDR1 KGHSH and CDR2 LQKENI. This CDR3 is 11 amino acids long. V lost 6 bases and J lost 6, with 9 bases in between. The CDR3 DNA reads TGTGCCAGCTCCGGGGGCGGCGAGCAGTACTTC. Protein: CASSGGGEQYF.

The V gene is TRBV9, the J gene TRBJ2-2; D is undetermined. From germline, CDR1 is SGDLS and CDR2 YYNGEE. The CDR3 spans 15 residues. V shed 3 bases and J shed 1 base, with 10 bases lying between them. CDR3 in amino acids: CASSALSWNTGELFF. CDR3 nucleotide sequence: TGTGCCAGCAGCGCCCTTAGCTGGAACACCGGGGAGCTGTTTTTT.

The chain links TRBV5-8 to TRBJ1-5; no clear D. V was shortened by 0 bases and J by 0 bases, with 7 bases between the two germline ends. Germline V gives CDR1 SGHTS, CDR2 YDEGEE. The CDR3 runs to 15 residues. The CDR3 here is CASSLAGYSNQPQHF. CDR3 DNA: TGTGCCAGCAGCTTGGCGGGGTATAGCAATCAGCCCCAGCATTTT. Variable domain in full (rest from reference TRBV5-8 and TRBJ1-5): EAGVTQSPTHLIKTRGQQATLRCSPISGHTSVYWYQQALGLGLQFLLWYDEGEERNRGNFPPRFSGRQFPNYSSELNVNALELEDSALYLCASSLAGYSNQPQHFGDGTRLSIL.

This clone was counted once. CDR3 sequence: CASSQRLAGTDTQYF. The CDR3 region has the DNA TGTGCCAGCAGCCAAAGACTAGCGGGCACAGATACGCAGTATTTT. V gene TRBV14 combines with J gene TRBJ2-3; 9 bases are shared with TRBD2. V was clipped by 2 bases and J by 1 base; unmatched bases: 1. Germline CDR1 SGHDN, CDR2 FVKESK. The CDR3 length is 15 residues.

The CDR3 here is CASSLGTGGLDYEQYV. CDR3 DNA: TGTGCCAGCAGCTTGGGGACAGGGGGTCTCGACTACGAGCAGTACGTC. This chain uses TRBV7-9 with TRBJ2-7; 11 bases fit TRBD1. This CDR3 is built from 16 residues. With V trimmed by 3 bases and J by 3 bases, 7 bases remained unmatched. Germline CDR1 SEHNR, CDR2 FQNEAQ (reference sequence).

This clone was found a few times. This chain connects TRBV19 to TRBJ1-1; D perhaps matches TRBD1 (5 bases). From germline, CDR1 is LNHDA and CDR2 SQIVND (reference sequence). The CDR3 consists of 13 residues. V was cut by 6 bases and J by 5 bases, with 13 bases left in between. DNA of the CDR3: TGTGCCAGTAGACGAGGGGCGGGAACTGAAGCTTTCTTT. This encodes CASRRGAGTEAFF.

The chain uses TRBV27 and TRBJ1-2; D may be TRBD1 (6 bases). V lost 5 bases to trimming and J lost 1 base, with 14 bases between them. Germline values: CDR1 MNHEY, CDR2 SMNVEV (reference sequence). The CDR3 has 15 amino acids. The CDR3 loop reads CASSPRTVNNYGYTF. The CDR3 DNA is TGTGCCAGCAGTCCCAGGACAGTTAATAACTATGGCTACACCTTC.

This clone was picked up one time. The chain couples TRBV19 to TRBJ2-7, with a weak D call TRBD1 (6 bases). Between the trimmed V and J ends, which lost 4 bases and 3 bases, there was a span of 10 bases. CDR3 length equals 13 residues. CDR1 LNHDA and CDR2 SQIVND come from the germline V gene (reference sequence). CDR3 DNA sequence: TGTGCCAGTAGTAATAGGACAGACTACGAGCAGTACTTC. It specifies CASSNRTDYEQYF. Full variable domain (outside the CDR3, taken from reference TRBV19 and TRBJ2-7): DGGITQSPKYLFRKEGQNVTLSCEQNLNHDAMYWYRQDPGQGLRLIYYSQIVNDFQKGDIAEGYSVSREKKESFPLTVTSAQKNPTAFYLCASSNRTDYEQYFGPGTRLTVT.

The chain links TRBV28 to TRBJ1-2; the D gene is possibly TRBD1 (5 bases). The CDR3 totals 14 residues. Germline CDR1 MDHEN, CDR2 SYDVKM. Trimming removed 10 bases from V and 4 bases from J, with 19 bases in between. DNA of the CDR3: TGTGCCATACACGGGACCCCGAAAATCTATGGCTACACCTTC. This encodes CAIHGTPKIYGYTF.

In its sample, this clone was seen a few times. The gene calls are TRBV2 and TRBJ2-2; D may be TRBD2 (6 bases). The CDR3 is 15 residues long. CDR1 SNHLY and CDR2 FYNNEI come from the germline V gene. Trimming took off 7 bases at V and 5 bases at J, with 17 bases between the two ends. Here the CDR3 DNA reads TGTGCCAGCACCCCCGGAGGGGTAGGGACCGGGGAGCTGTTTTTT. Translating it yields CASTPGGVGTGELFF.

The chain has TRBV30 and TRBJ1-2, with 11 bases fitting TRBD1. Unmatched junction bases numbered 9, after V lost 4 bases and J lost 8 bases. CDR1 is GTSNPN, CDR2 SVGIG, per germline (reference sequence). This CDR3 region has 14 residues. The CDR3 DNA reads as TGTGCCTGGAAGTGGACAGGGGGCCCAGGGGGCTACACCTTC. It yields the protein CAWKWTGGPGGYTF.

The rearrangement joins TRBV12-5 to TRBJ2-3, with D possibly being TRBD1 (5 bases). This CDR3 has 15 amino acids. Germline V gene data show CDR1 as LGHNT and CDR2 as FRNRAP. V gave up 6 bases and J gave up 10 bases, with 23 bases separating them. CDR3 bases: TGTGCTAGTGGCCCCCTGGGGCAGCTCGGCCTAGCGCAGTATTTT. Protein sequence: CASGPLGQLGLAQYF.

The chain carries TRBV7-3 and TRBJ2-1, with 9 bases that match TRBD2. There are 15 residues in the CDR3. Trimming at V came to 5 bases and at J to 7 bases, leaving 9 bases not matched to a gene. CDR1 is SGHTA, CDR2 FQGTGA, per germline. The DNA for the CDR3 is TGTGCCAGCAGCCCCTGGACTAGCGCGAGGAATGAGCAGTTCTTC. Amino acid sequence: CASSPWTSARNEQFF.

The gene calls are TRBV6-1 and TRBJ1-2; no clear D. CDR1 is MNHNS, CDR2 SASEGT, per germline. Between the trimmed V and J ends, which lost 2 bases and 2 bases, there was a span of 9 bases. The CDR3 extends over 14 amino acids. The CDR3 DNA reads as TGTGCCAGCAGTGAATGGGTCACAAACTATGGCTACACCTTC. This translates into CASSEWVTNYGYTF.

The table lists this clone with a count of one. The V gene is TRBV19, the J gene TRBJ1-5; 9 nucleotides agree with TRBD1. V trimming: 8 bases; J trimming: 6 bases; junction bases outside the gene matches: 5. Germline lookup yields CDR1 LNHDA and CDR2 SQIVND (reference sequence). The CDR3 has 13 amino acids. CDR3 sequence reads: CASGGQGFQPQHF. The CDR3 DNA reads as TGTGCCAGTGGGGGACAGGGATTTCAGCCCCAGCATTTT.

The V gene is TRBV14, the J gene TRBJ2-5; D possibly corresponds to TRBD1 (6 bases). The CDR3 runs 15 residues. V lost 1 base and J 3 bases, leaving 12 bases between the germline ends. The V gene's germline CDR1 is SGHDN and CDR2 FVKESK. As DNA, the CDR3 is TGTGCCAGCAGCCAAGGGGGGACAACTAAAGAGACCCAGTACTTC. It yields the protein CASSQGGTTKETQYF.

V is TRBV5-1 and J is TRBJ2-2, with 11 bases fitting TRBD1. This CDR3 is 16 amino acids long. V gave up 1 base and J gave up 4 bases; unmatched junction bases: 3. From germline, CDR1 is SGHRS and CDR2 YFSETQ. Here the CDR3 reads CASSLRGTGGTGELFF. For the CDR3, the DNA is TGCGCCAGCAGCTTGCGTGGGACAGGGGGCACCGGGGAGCTGTTTTTT.

The rearrangement joins TRBV7-2 to TRBJ1-5; TRBD1 might be the D (5 bases). V lost 5 bases to trimming and J lost 7 bases, with 15 bases between them. CDR3 length equals 14 residues. CDR1 is SGHTA and CDR2 is FQGNSA in the germline V gene. For the CDR3, the DNA is TGTGCCAGCAGCCCCGCCCCGGGGCCCCAGCCCCAGCATTTT. Amino acids: CASSPAPGPQPQHF.

The chain recombines TRBV5-8 with TRBJ1-6, with a weak D call TRBD1 (5 bases). The CDR3 consists of 14 residues. Germline CDR1 reads SGHTS; CDR2 reads YDEGEE. Trimming removed 0 bases at V and 6 bases at J, with 7 bases between. The CDR3 region has the DNA TGTGCCAGCAGCTTGGATGGGGGTAATTCACCCCTCCACTTT. The encoded protein is CASSLDGGNSPLHF.

The V call is TRBV2, the J call TRBJ2-2; a weak D match, TRBD2 (6 bases). The V end was cut by 7 bases, the J end by 1 base, with 16 bases between. Per the germline V gene, CDR1 is SNHLY and CDR2 is FYNNEI. The CDR3 spans 16 residues. The CDR3 is CASTEGLGRNTGELFF. The CDR3 DNA reads TGTGCCAGCACCGAGGGACTTGGCAGGAACACCGGGGAGCTGTTTTTT.

This sequence joins TRBV27 and TRBJ2-3; no clear D. V was trimmed by 5 bases and J by 5 bases, leaving 8 bases between them. CDR3 length: 12 amino acids. Per the germline V gene, CDR1 is MNHEY and CDR2 is SMNVEV (reference sequence). The CDR3 region is CASSPLGDTQYF. CDR3 coding DNA: TGTGCCAGCAGTCCCCTTGGAGATACGCAGTATTTT.

The chain joins TRBV2 to TRBJ1-1; D is unresolved. CDR3 length equals 12 residues. Germline V gene sequence: CDR1 SNHLY, CDR2 FYNNEI. V was clipped by 7 bases and J by 10 bases, with 16 bases between them. In DNA, the CDR3 is TGTGCCAGCAATGCCGTGGATGGCGGAGCTTTCTTT. Translated: CASNAVDGGAFF.

The gene calls are TRBV11-2 and TRBJ2-3, with a weak D call TRBD1 (5 bases). Germline V gene data show CDR1 as SGHAT and CDR2 as FQNNGV. V was pared by 3 bases and J by 5 bases, with 12 bases between. There are 14 residues in the CDR3. DNA of the CDR3: TGTGCCAGCAGCTTCCTACAGGACGGAGATACGCAGTATTTT. Translating gives CASSFLQDGDTQYF.

The sample holds one count of this clone. The chain joins TRBV6-5 to TRBJ1-6; TRBD1 agrees at 8 bases. CDR1 is MNHEY, CDR2 SVGAGI, per germline. V lost 7 bases and J lost 6; bases outside the gene matches: 2. The length of the CDR3 is 13 residues. The CDR3 region is CASTGQGNSPLHF. The CDR3 coding sequence is TGTGCCAGCACAGGACAGGGTAATTCACCCCTCCACTTT.

This clone was seen once. This chain joins TRBV5-1 and TRBJ2-4; TRBD2 aligns across 7 bases. The V gene's germline CDR1 is SGHRS and CDR2 YFSETQ. The CDR3 sequence is 14 residues long. With V trimmed by 4 bases and J by 14 bases, 15 bases remained unmatched. The CDR3 loop reads CASSVERRTGGEYF. CDR3 bases: TGCGCCAGCAGCGTAGAGCGTAGAACGGGGGGAGAGTACTTC.

This chain joins TRBV7-6 and TRBJ2-1, with 9 nucleotides matching TRBD1. J lost 4 bases, V lost 1 base, and 5 bases had no gene match. CDR1 and CDR2 from the germline V gene are SGHVS and FNYEAQ. The CDR3 has 16 amino acids. CDR3 amino acids: CASSLVQGALYNEQFF. The CDR3 DNA reads as TGTGCCAGCAGCTTAGTACAGGGGGCACTATACAATGAGCAGTTCTTC.